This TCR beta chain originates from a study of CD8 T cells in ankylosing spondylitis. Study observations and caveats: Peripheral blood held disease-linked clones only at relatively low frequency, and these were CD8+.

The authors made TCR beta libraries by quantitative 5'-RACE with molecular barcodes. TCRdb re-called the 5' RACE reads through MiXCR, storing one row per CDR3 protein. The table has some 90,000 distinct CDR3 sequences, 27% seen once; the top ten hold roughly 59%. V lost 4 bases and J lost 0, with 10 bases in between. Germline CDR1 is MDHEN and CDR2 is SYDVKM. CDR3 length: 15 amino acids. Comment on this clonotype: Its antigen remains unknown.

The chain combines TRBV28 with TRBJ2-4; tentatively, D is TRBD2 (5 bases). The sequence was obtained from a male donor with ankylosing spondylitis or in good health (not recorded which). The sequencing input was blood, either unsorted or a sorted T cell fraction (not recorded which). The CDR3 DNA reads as TGTGCCAGCAGTTCGGGGATACTAGCCAAAAACATTCAGTACTTC. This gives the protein CASSSGILAKNIQYF.